Given below is one T cell receptor beta chain in context. Per the authors' pipeline: How many nucleated cells were present was estimated from reference gene primer amplification. Method: immunoSEQ multiplex PCR; TCRdb's copy keeps in-frame clones and lacks some. Clone size and the V and J calls come from that table; the DNA yielded D and trimming. The sample shows about 75,000 clones, roughly 70% of them seen only once. The data originate from a study of blood T cell repertoires in COVID-19. As for the study in general: T cells, B-cell-depleted T cells, or PBMCs provided the cDNA or gDNA that served as material.

Germline CDR1 SGHAT, CDR2 FQNNGV. CDR3 length: 12 residues. Trimming shortened V by 7 bases and J by 4 bases, and 8 bases separated the two germline ends. This rearrangement joins TRBV11-2 to TRBJ1-3, with unresolved D. The sequencing input was peripheral blood. This TCR was sampled from a human donor with acute or convalescent COVID-19. The donor label of this sample is uncertain. Here the CDR3 reads CASTSGGNTIYF. CDR3 nucleotides: TGTGCCAGCACGTCGGGAGGAAACACCATATATTTT.